This is a list of T cell receptor beta chains from one sample in a study of blood T cell repertoires in COVID-19. Clones were read by immunoSEQ multiplex PCR, and TCRdb kept only the in-frame ones, dropping some. The sample contains 70,000 or so clones, roughly 82% of which appear only once. Sequenced material: peripheral blood. The origin of the receptors is a human donor in a cohort sampled during active COVID-19. The CDR3 runs from the conserved cysteine through the conserved F or W. Fields, in order: D gene, clone size, J gene, V gene, CDR3 DNA, CDR3 protein. A D gene is named only where the DNA matches it firmly. Clone size is stated in some rows and not others, as once, few, many or a class when expanded.

d_gene: TRBD2
abundance: .
j_gene: TRBJ2-7
v_gene: TRBV3-1/TRBV3-2
CDR3nt: TGTGCCAGCAGCACCCGGACTAGCGGGGGCTCGGTGTCTTACGAGCAGTACTTC
CDR3aa: CASSTRTSGGSVSYEQYF

d_gene: .
abundance: .
j_gene: TRBJ1-6
v_gene: TRBV3-1/TRBV3-2
CDR3nt: TGTGCCAGCAGCCATCGACAGGCAAACTCACCCCTCCACTTT
CDR3aa: CASSHRQANSPLHF

d_gene: TRBD1
abundance: .
j_gene: TRBJ1-3
v_gene: TRBV5-1
CDR3nt: TGCGCCAGCAGCTTGACAGGGGCGCGCGGAAACACCATATATTTT
CDR3aa: CASSLTGARGNTIYF

d_gene: .
abundance: .
j_gene: TRBJ1-5
v_gene: TRBV4-1
CDR3nt: TGCGCCAGCAGCCAAGGGGCATTTGGCAATCAGCCCCAGCATTTT
CDR3aa: CASSQGAFGNQPQHF

d_gene: TRBD2
abundance: .
j_gene: TRBJ2-1
v_gene: TRBV5-1
CDR3nt: TGCGCCAGCAGCTTGGTTGTGACTAGCGGGGGGAATGAGCAGTTCTTC
CDR3aa: CASSLVVTSGGNEQFF

d_gene: TRBD2
abundance: .
j_gene: TRBJ2-5
v_gene: TRBV5-1
CDR3nt: TGCGCCAGCAGCTTGGCCGTAGCGGGGGGGAAGACCCAGTACTTC
CDR3aa: CASSLAVAGGKTQYF

d_gene: .
abundance: .
j_gene: TRBJ1-4
v_gene: TRBV18
CDR3nt: TGTGCCAGCTCACCCCGGGGTAATGAAAAACTGTTTTTT
CDR3aa: CASSPRGNEKLFF

d_gene: TRBD2
abundance: .
j_gene: TRBJ2-7
v_gene: TRBV6-2/TRBV6-3
CDR3nt: TGTGCCAGCAGCGGGGGGGGCCGGCGTCAAAGCTCCTACGAGCAGTACTTC
CDR3aa: CASSGGGRRQSSYEQYF

d_gene: TRBD1
abundance: .
j_gene: TRBJ2-6
v_gene: TRBV6-6
CDR3nt: TGTGCCAGCAGTCGGGACAGAGCTAACTCTGGGGCCAACGTCCTGACTTTC
CDR3aa: CASSRDRANSGANVLTF

d_gene: .
abundance: once
j_gene: TRBJ1-6
v_gene: TRBV30
CDR3nt: TGTGCCTGGTTAGACCCGCGGGCCGCCTATAATTCACCCCTCCACTTT
CDR3aa: CAWLDPRAAYNSPLHF

d_gene: TRBD1
abundance: few
j_gene: TRBJ1-2
v_gene: TRBV7-2
CDR3nt: TGTGCCAGCAGCGCCGGACAGGGTGATGGCTACACCTTC
CDR3aa: CASSAGQGDGYTF

d_gene: TRBD1
abundance: .
j_gene: TRBJ1-2
v_gene: TRBV7-9
CDR3nt: TGTGCCAGCAGCTTATCATCCGCACAGGGGGCCGGTGGCTACACCTTC
CDR3aa: CASSLSSAQGAGGYTF

d_gene: .
abundance: .
j_gene: TRBJ1-1
v_gene: TRBV2
CDR3nt: TGTGCCAGCGGCCGGGAGCACATGAACACTGAAGCTTTCTTT
CDR3aa: CASGREHMNTEAFF

d_gene: .
abundance: .
j_gene: TRBJ2-3
v_gene: TRBV14
CDR3nt: TGTGCCAGCAGCCTCCCCGGCTGCGGAGATACGCAGTATTTT
CDR3aa: CASSLPGCGDTQYF

d_gene: .
abundance: once
j_gene: TRBJ1-1
v_gene: TRBV6-5
CDR3nt: TGTGCCAGCAGTTACGCAGGATCAGGGAACACTGAAGCTTTCTTT
CDR3aa: CASSYAGSGNTEAFF

d_gene: TRBD1
abundance: .
j_gene: TRBJ2-2
v_gene: TRBV18
CDR3nt: TGTGCCAGCTCACCAATTGGGACAGGGGCCACCGGGGAGCTGTTTTTT
CDR3aa: CASSPIGTGATGELFF

d_gene: TRBD2
abundance: .
j_gene: TRBJ2-2
v_gene: TRBV5-1
CDR3nt: TGCGCCAGCAGCCGGTCGGGGGGGAACACCGGGGAGCTGTTTTTT
CDR3aa: CASSRSGGNTGELFF

d_gene: TRBD1
abundance: .
j_gene: TRBJ1-5
v_gene: TRBV9
CDR3nt: TGTGCCAGCAGCGTATCCCGACAGGGAAGGGGTAGCAATCAGCCCCAGCATTTT
CDR3aa: CASSVSRQGRGSNQPQHF

d_gene: TRBD1
abundance: few
j_gene: TRBJ1-3
v_gene: TRBV6-5
CDR3nt: TGTGCCAGCAATCACAGGGGATCCCGAAACACCATATATTTT
CDR3aa: CASNHRGSRNTIYF

d_gene: .
abundance: .
j_gene: TRBJ2-7
v_gene: TRBV4-3
CDR3nt: TGCGCCAGCAGCCAAGATCAAGGGAGCGAGCAGTACTTC
CDR3aa: CASSQDQGSEQYF

d_gene: TRBD1
abundance: once
j_gene: TRBJ1-3
v_gene: TRBV7-2
CDR3nt: TGTGCCAGCAGCGCAGGGGGCGCGAACGGAAACACCATATATTTT
CDR3aa: CASSAGGANGNTIYF

d_gene: .
abundance: .
j_gene: TRBJ1-2
v_gene: TRBV19
CDR3nt: TGTGCCAGTAGTGTCGGGACACGCTATGGCTACACCTTC
CDR3aa: CASSVGTRYGYTF

d_gene: TRBD1
abundance: .
j_gene: TRBJ2-7
v_gene: TRBV6-5
CDR3nt: TGTGCCAGCAGCTGGGACAGAGCCTACGAGCAGTACTTC
CDR3aa: CASSWDRAYEQYF

d_gene: .
abundance: .
j_gene: TRBJ1-6
v_gene: TRBV5-1
CDR3nt: TGCGCCAGCAGCTTGGCGGGGTTGGGCAGATTTAATTCACCCCTCCACTTT
CDR3aa: CASSLAGLGRFNSPLHF

d_gene: .
abundance: .
j_gene: TRBJ1-1
v_gene: TRBV12-3/TRBV12-4
CDR3nt: TGTGCCAGCAGTTTTGACTATAACACTGAAGCTTTCTTT
CDR3aa: CASSFDYNTEAFF

d_gene: TRBD1
abundance: .
j_gene: TRBJ1-6
v_gene: TRBV4-3
CDR3nt: TGCGCCAGCAGCCACGCCGACAGGGAAAATTCACCCCTCCACTTT
CDR3aa: CASSHADRENSPLHF

d_gene: TRBD2
abundance: .
j_gene: TRBJ2-1
v_gene: TRBV19
CDR3nt: TGTGCCAGTAGTATAGAGGGACTAGCGGGCAATGAGCAGTTCTTC
CDR3aa: CASSIEGLAGNEQFF

d_gene: .
abundance: .
j_gene: TRBJ1-1
v_gene: TRBV12-2
CDR3nt: TGTGCAAGTCGCCCCGGGACAAGAATGAACACTGAAGCTTTCTTT
CDR3aa: CASRPGTRMNTEAFF

d_gene: TRBD1
abundance: .
j_gene: TRBJ1-5
v_gene: TRBV5-8
CDR3nt: TGTGCCAGCAGCACGGTCAGGGGGCCAGATCAGCCCCAGCATTTT
CDR3aa: CASSTVRGPDQPQHF

d_gene: .
abundance: few
j_gene: TRBJ2-2
v_gene: TRBV7-3
CDR3nt: TGTGCCAGCAGCCCGGGCCTCGGGGTGAGATACACCGGGGAGCTGTTTTTT
CDR3aa: CASSPGLGVRYTGELFF

d_gene: .
abundance: .
j_gene: TRBJ2-2
v_gene: TRBV19
CDR3nt: TGTGCCAGTAACCCGGGGGTTGGAGGGACCGGGGAGCTGTTTTTT
CDR3aa: CASNPGVGGTGELFF

d_gene: TRBD1
abundance: .
j_gene: TRBJ1-1
v_gene: TRBV25-1
CDR3nt: TGTGCCAGCAGGAGTCCCGAGGGTACGGGACAGGGGGCTGGGGGAGCTTTCTTT
CDR3aa: CASRSPEGTGQGAGGAFF

d_gene: .
abundance: .
j_gene: TRBJ2-1
v_gene: TRBV19
CDR3nt: TGTGCCAGTAGTATTAAGCCTTACAATGAGCAGTTCTTC
CDR3aa: CASSIKPYNEQFF

d_gene: TRBD1
abundance: .
j_gene: TRBJ2-7
v_gene: TRBV11-1
CDR3nt: TGTGCCAGCAGCTTGACAGGGAGAGTCTACGAGCAGTACTTC
CDR3aa: CASSLTGRVYEQYF

d_gene: TRBD1
abundance: few
j_gene: TRBJ2-3
v_gene: TRBV5-4
CDR3nt: TGTGCCAGCAGCTCCGGACAGGGGACAGATACGCAGTATTTT
CDR3aa: CASSSGQGTDTQYF

d_gene: .
abundance: once
j_gene: TRBJ1-2
v_gene: TRBV3-1/TRBV3-2
CDR3nt: TGTGCCAGCAGCCCTCGGCACCAGGGAAATGGCTACACCTTC
CDR3aa: CASSPRHQGNGYTF

d_gene: .
abundance: once
j_gene: TRBJ1-3
v_gene: TRBV2
CDR3nt: TGTGCCGGTGCTCTCGGGAACTCTGGAAACACCATATATTTT
CDR3aa: CAGALGNSGNTIYF

d_gene: .
abundance: .
j_gene: TRBJ2-7
v_gene: TRBV6-6
CDR3nt: TGTGCCAGCCCCCGGGGATACGAGCAGTACTTC
CDR3aa: CASPRGYEQYF

d_gene: .
abundance: .
j_gene: TRBJ1-5
v_gene: TRBV5-5
CDR3nt: TGTGCCAGCAGAGAGACGATGGGAGTGAATCAGCCCCAGCATTTT
CDR3aa: CASRETMGVNQPQHF

d_gene: .
abundance: .
j_gene: TRBJ2-7
v_gene: TRBV5-4
CDR3nt: TGTGCCAGCAGCTTGGGAGAGGGCCAATCCTACGAGCAGTACTTC
CDR3aa: CASSLGEGQSYEQYF

d_gene: TRBD1
abundance: .
j_gene: TRBJ1-2
v_gene: TRBV9
CDR3nt: TGTGCCAGCAGCGTAGGCCCCGGACAGGGGGGCTATGGCTACACCTTC
CDR3aa: CASSVGPGQGGYGYTF

d_gene: .
abundance: few
j_gene: TRBJ1-1
v_gene: TRBV2
CDR3nt: TGTGCCAGCAGTGAAGGGGGCAGGGGATTCGGGTCTTTCTTT
CDR3aa: CASSEGGRGFGSFF

d_gene: TRBD2
abundance: .
j_gene: TRBJ2-5
v_gene: TRBV6-2/TRBV6-3
CDR3nt: TGTGCCAGCAGTTATCGGCGGGGGGAGACCCAGTACTTC
CDR3aa: CASSYRRGETQYF

d_gene: TRBD2
abundance: .
j_gene: TRBJ2-3
v_gene: TRBV10-3
CDR3nt: TGTGCCATCAGTGAGTCCCCACCGCGGGGGGCCACAGATACGCAGTATTTT
CDR3aa: CAISESPPRGATDTQYF

d_gene: .
abundance: .
j_gene: TRBJ1-6
v_gene: TRBV12-3/TRBV12-4
CDR3nt: TGTGCCAGCGGGCGTTCCTATAATTCACCCCTCCACTTT
CDR3aa: CASGRSYNSPLHF

d_gene: TRBD1
abundance: once
j_gene: TRBJ1-1
v_gene: TRBV27
CDR3nt: TGTGCCAGCAGTCCCCTTGGGACAGGGTTGATCACTGAAGCTTTCTTT
CDR3aa: CASSPLGTGLITEAFF

d_gene: TRBD1
abundance: .
j_gene: TRBJ1-2
v_gene: TRBV2
CDR3nt: TGTGCCAGCAGTGTTGCCGGGACAGGGGTTGGCTACACCTTC
CDR3aa: CASSVAGTGVGYTF

d_gene: .
abundance: .
j_gene: TRBJ2-3
v_gene: TRBV11-2
CDR3nt: TGTGCCAGCAGCTTGCGAGCAGATACGCAGTATTTT
CDR3aa: CASSLRADTQYF

d_gene: .
abundance: .
j_gene: TRBJ2-7
v_gene: TRBV12-3/TRBV12-4
CDR3nt: TGTGCCAGCAGTTTTCAGATAAGCTACGAGCAGTACTTC
CDR3aa: CASSFQISYEQYF